One sample yielded the 27 T cell receptor beta chains listed below, sequenced in a study of regulatory T cells in long-lasting Graves disease. With iRepertoire HTBI primers and Arm-PCR of CDR3 regions, TCR beta libraries were built. Each CDR3 protein is one row after TCRdb ran MiXCR on the multiplex PCR reads. The table includes 300,000 or so distinct CDR3 sequences, 20% detected once. Time point specified: persistent/refractory GD, antithyroid drugs over 5 years with positive TRAb. RNA isolated from PBMCs was used to make the TCR library. This specimen was peripheral blood mononuclear cells (PBMCs), taken when the disease was refractory, from a patient treated with antithyroid drugs. These receptors were taken from a female donor with Graves disease.

Regarding this clonotype: A much larger clone lies one base from this, so it may be a read error. The J gene is TRBJ2-4, the V gene TRBV18, with D tentatively TRBD1 (5 bases). The CDR3 loop spans 17 amino acids. The germline V gene has CDR1 KGHSH and CDR2 LQKENI. Trimming took 3 bases from V and 0 from J, leaving 15 bases between them. This CDR3 is CASSPPDKLLAKNIQYF. For the CDR3, the DNA is TGTGCCAGCTCACCCCCGGACAAGCTTCTAGCCAAAAACATTCAGTACTTC.

The V and J genes are TRBV5-8 and TRBJ1-5, with D unclear. The germline V gene encodes CDR1 SGHTS and CDR2 YDEGEE. The CDR3 extends over 13 amino acids. Trimming shortened V by 0 bases and J by 6 bases, and 7 bases separated the two germline ends. In nucleotides, the CDR3 is TGTGCCAGCAGCTTGGACATATCTCAGCCCCAGCATTTT. As protein: CASSLDISQPQHF.

V is TRBV6-2 or TRBV6-3 and J is TRBJ1-2; D is unclear. Germline V gene data show CDR1 as MNHEY and CDR2 as SVGEGT. The V gene lost 8 bases and the J gene lost 4 bases, with 14 bases spanning the gap. The CDR3 is made up of 13 amino acids. The CDR3 DNA reads as TGTGCCAGCCAGAGTCTGCGTGTCTATGGCTACACCTTC. Protein sequence: CASQSLRVYGYTF.

Many counts were recorded for this clonotype. The rearrangement joins TRBV6-1 to TRBJ1-1, with 8 bases aligning to TRBD1. The V and J ends lost 1 base and 2 bases, in that order; junction bases with no gene match: 3. Germline-derived CDR1 and CDR2 are MNHNS and SASEGT. The CDR3 extends over 15 amino acids. CDR3 sequence reads: CASSEGTGHNTEAFF. For the CDR3, the DNA is TGTGCCAGCAGTGAAGGGACAGGGCACAACACTGAAGCTTTCTTT.

V is TRBV6-1 and J is TRBJ2-4, with TRBD1 as a possible D gene (6 bases). The germline CDR1 and CDR2 sequences are MNHNS and SASEGT. V was pared by 5 bases and J by 0 bases, with 11 bases between. The CDR3 has 15 amino acids. The CDR3 spells CASSTGSIAKNIQYF. The CDR3 DNA reads TGTGCCAGCAGTACAGGGAGTATAGCCAAAAACATTCAGTACTTC.

This clonotype was seen many times. The chain employs TRBV20-1 and TRBJ1-4; 9 bases align to TRBD1. The length of the CDR3 is 16 residues. V was clipped by 3 bases and J by 2 bases; unmatched bases: 7. The V gene's germline CDR1 is DFQATT and CDR2 SNEGSKA (reference sequence). The chain's CDR3 is CSARRRTGGTNEKLFF. The DNA of the CDR3 is TGCAGTGCTAGGCGAAGAACAGGGGGCACTAATGAAAAACTGTTTTTT.

This clonotype has ten or more counts. This chain connects TRBV9 to TRBJ1-1; D gene unclear. V was cut by 3 bases and J by 1 base, with 7 bases left in between. The CDR3 has 13 amino acids. The germline V gene encodes CDR1 SGDLS and CDR2 YYNGEE. CDR3 nucleotide sequence: TGTGCCAGCAGCGACGGATGGAACACTGAAGCTTTCTTT. It translates to CASSDGWNTEAFF. Based on the CDR3 plus reference TRBV9 and TRBJ1-1, the full variable domain is DSGVTQTPKHLITATGQRVTLRCSPRSGDLSVYWYQQSLDQGLQFLIQYYNGEERAKGNILERFSAQQFPDLHSELNLSSLELGDSALYFCASSDGWNTEAFFGQGTRLTVV.

This clonotype was seen only a few times. The genes are TRBV11-3 and TRBJ1-6; D unresolved. Germline V lookup: CDR1 SGHNT, CDR2 YENEEA. V was trimmed by 2 bases and J by 7 bases, leaving 15 bases between them. The CDR3 is made up of 16 amino acids. The CDR3 nucleotides are TGTGCCAGCAGCTTAAACCCGACCGAATTGAATTCACCCCTCCACTTT. Amino acid sequence: CASSLNPTELNSPLHF.

This clonotype was observed a handful of times. The rearrangement uses TRBV5-1 and TRBJ2-5, with D possibly matching TRBD2 (6 bases). Germline loops: CDR1 SGHRS, CDR2 YFSETQ. The CDR3 totals 15 residues. V was shortened by 3 bases and J by 1 base, with 13 bases between the two germline ends. CDR3 protein: CASSWDRETQETQYF. In DNA, the CDR3 is TGCGCCAGCAGCTGGGACCGGGAGACCCAAGAGACCCAGTACTTC.

The sample holds a few counts of this clonotype. The chain couples TRBV29-1 to TRBJ1-1; D possibly corresponds to TRBD1 (5 bases). The CDR3 covers 12 residues. V was trimmed by 6 bases and J by 4 bases, leaving 12 bases between them. CDR1 SQVTM and CDR2 ANQGSEA come from the germline V gene. The CDR3 region is CSVLGQFTEAFF. CDR3 nucleotide sequence: TGCAGCGTCCTTGGACAATTCACTGAAGCTTTCTTT. Together with reference TRBV29-1 and TRBJ1-1, the CDR3 gives the full variable domain: SAVISQKPSRDICQRGTSLTIQCQVDSQVTMMFWYRQQPGQSLTLIATANQGSEATYESGFVIDKFPISRPNLTFSTLTVSNMSPEDSSIYLCSVLGQFTEAFFGQGTRLTVV.

The gene calls are TRBV4-1 and TRBJ1-6; 8 positions match TRBD1. The germline CDR1 and CDR2 sequences are MGHRA and YSYEKL. The CDR3 is made up of 19 amino acids. V shed 1 base and J 8 bases; nucleotides not matched to a gene: 16. The CDR3 region is CASSQGMLRKDRADSPLHF. The CDR3 DNA sequence: TGCGCCAGCAGCCAAGGGATGCTTAGGAAGGACAGGGCGGATTCACCCCTCCACTTT.

There are many counts of this clonotype. The J gene is TRBJ1-6, the V gene TRBV27, with TRBD1 matching 10 bases. The ends lost 8 bases at V and 8 bases at J; junction bases unmatched: 6. CDR3 length equals 14 residues. Looked up from germline, CDR1 is MNHEY and CDR2 is SMNVEV (reference sequence). In DNA, the CDR3 is TGTGCCAGCGGATCGACAGGGGGCGATTCACCCCTCCACTTT. As protein: CASGSTGGDSPLHF.

This clonotype has only a few counts. The rearrangement links TRBV4-1 to TRBJ1-2; 8 nucleotides line up with TRBD1. CDR3 size: 16 residues. The germline V gene has CDR1 MGHRA and CDR2 YSYEKL. The ends lost 1 base at V and 3 bases at J; junction bases unmatched: 7. The CDR3 DNA is TGCGCCAGCAGCCAAGCCCTACAGGGGGGGGACTATGGCTACACCTTC. Translated, it gives CASSQALQGGDYGYTF.

In regard to this clonotype: A much larger clone differs by one base, so this may be a read error. The CDR3 DNA is TGTGCCAGCAGCCCGGGGGGTAGTGCCGCTGAAGCTTTCTTT. Encoded protein: CASSPGGSAAEAFF. The chain is built from TRBV9 and TRBJ1-1, with a possible D match to TRBD1 (5 bases). The CDR3 contains 14 residues. The germline gives CDR1 SGDLS, CDR2 YYNGEE. V dropped 4 bases and J dropped 6 bases, with 16 bases sitting between them.

Details on this clonotype: A much larger clone sits a single nucleotide away, making a read error possible. The chain employs TRBV27 and TRBJ1-1; D not certain. Germline V gene data show CDR1 as MNHEY and CDR2 as SMNVEV (reference sequence). The CDR3 sequence is 13 residues long. The CDR3 DNA is TGTGCCGGCAGTCAGTTCGTGCTCACTGAAGCTTTCTTT. It translates to CAGSQFVLTEAFF.

The chain combines TRBV20-1 with TRBJ2-3; TRBD1 might be the D (6 bases). Trimming left V 1 base short and J 3 bases short, with 11 bases between. The germline V gene has CDR1 DFQATT and CDR2 SNEGSKA (reference sequence). This CDR3 is 14 amino acids long. CDR3 in DNA: TGCAGTGCTAGAGTACAGGGTGGTACAGATACGCAGTATTTT. It codes for CSARVQGGTDTQYF.

This clonotype was recorded many times. The V and J genes are TRBV6-1 and TRBJ2-7; D is perhaps TRBD1 (5 bases). Germline loops: CDR1 MNHNS, CDR2 SASEGT. This CDR3 region has 15 residues. V lost 4 bases and J 1 base, leaving 14 bases between the germline ends. CDR3 DNA: TGTGCCAGCAGTGCTAGACGACAGCGATCCTACGAGCAGTACTTC. This gives the protein CASSARRQRSYEQYF.

This clonotype was counted many times. This chain uses TRBV6-5 with TRBJ2-5; 11 nucleotides line up with TRBD2. Germline V gives CDR1 MNHEY, CDR2 SVGAGI. V shed 4 bases, J shed 5 bases, and the junction held 9 bases outside the gene matches. The CDR3 has 16 residues. CDR3 bases: TGTGCCAGCAGTTTCCTTAGCGGGAGGGCCGAGGAGACCCAGTACTTC. Amino acids: CASSFLSGRAEETQYF.

There are a few counts of this clonotype. J is TRBJ2-7 and V is TRBV28; perhaps TRBD1 as D (6 bases). In germline, CDR1 is MDHEN, CDR2 SYDVKM. The CDR3 is 14 amino acids. With 6 bases removed from V and 3 bases from J, the gap between germline ends came to 15 bases. In nucleotides, the CDR3 is TGTGCCAGCAGCGATACAGGGTCGTTCTACGAGCAGTACTTC. Translating it yields CASSDTGSFYEQYF.

There are a few counts of this clonotype. The chain carries TRBV6-1 and TRBJ2-7, with TRBD2 as a possible D gene (5 bases). Deletions cut 6 bases from V and 6 bases from J, with 12 bases between. Germline lookup yields CDR1 MNHNS and CDR2 SASEGT. The CDR3 is 12 residues long. The CDR3, as DNA: TGTGCCAGCAGGGATACTAGGGTCGAGCAGTACTTC. Its translation: CASRDTRVEQYF.

The rearrangement links TRBV6-1 to TRBJ1-5, with a tentative D call TRBD1 (6 bases). CDR1 and CDR2 from the germline V gene are MNHNS and SASEGT. The CDR3 loop spans 15 amino acids. Trimming took 6 bases from V and 1 from J, leaving 13 bases between them. For the CDR3, the DNA is TGTGCCAGCAGACGAGACAGGAGGAGCAATCAGCCCCAGCATTTT. This encodes CASRRDRRSNQPQHF.

This clonotype came up many times. The CDR3: CASRKGQGSTEAFF. The DNA for the CDR3 is TGTGCCAGCAGAAAGGGACAGGGGAGCACTGAAGCTTTCTTT. The V and J genes are TRBV6-1 and TRBJ1-1, with 10 bases identical to TRBD1. The CDR3 totals 14 residues. V dropped 6 bases and J dropped 4; count of bases not matched to a gene: 5. Germline CDR1 is MNHNS and CDR2 is SASEGT.

Only a few counts were recorded for this clonotype. V and J are TRBV11-2 and TRBJ2-2, with D possibly TRBD1 on 5 matching bases. CDR1 SGHAT and CDR2 FQNNGV come from the germline V gene. This CDR3 has 16 residues. Trimming removed 5 bases at V and 6 bases at J, with 19 bases between. CDR3 in DNA: TGTGCCAGCAGCCCCCCAGGGTCGATGCTGTCCGGGGAGCTGTTTTTT. Residues: CASSPPGSMLSGELFF.

This clonotype was observed at least ten times. The J gene is TRBJ1-1, the V gene TRBV11-2; perhaps TRBD1 as D (5 bases). CDR3 length equals 15 residues. Trimming took off 0 bases at V and 5 bases at J, with 13 bases between the two ends. Germline V lookup: CDR1 SGHAT, CDR2 FQNNGV. The CDR3 DNA sequence: TGTGCCAGCAGCTTAGAGCGGGTCGAGGGGACTGAAGCTTTCTTT. Protein: CASSLERVEGTEAFF. The full variable domain, its missing parts supplied by reference TRBV11-2 and TRBJ1-1, is EAGVAQSPRYKIIEKRQSVAFWCNPISGHATLYWYQQILGQGPKLLIQFQNNGVVDDSQLPKDRFSAERLKGVDSTLKIQPAKLEDSAVYLCASSLERVEGTEAFFGQGTRLTVV.

This rearrangement joins TRBV20-1 to TRBJ2-1; D is unresolved. The germline CDR1 and CDR2 sequences are DFQATT and SNEGSKA (reference sequence). The V gene lost 4 bases and the J gene lost 3 bases, with 16 bases spanning the gap. The CDR3 runs 15 residues. DNA for the CDR3: TGCAGTGCTACCACCGCTAGATCCCACTACAATGAGCAGTTCTTC. Protein sequence: CSATTARSHYNEQFF.

The rearrangement joins TRBV29-1 to TRBJ1-2, with 8 bases aligning to TRBD1. The CDR3 is 17 amino acids. Germline CDR1 and CDR2: SQVTM and ANQGSEA. The V segment lost 7 bases and the J segment 0 bases; nucleotides outside the gene matches: 16. The chain's CDR3 is CSARTGPMILANYGYTF. The CDR3 DNA is TGCAGCGCCCGGACAGGGCCCATGATTTTAGCTAACTATGGCTACACCTTC.

This chain uses TRBV7-8 with TRBJ2-7, with TRBD1 identical over 7 bases. This CDR3 is built from 15 residues. CDR1 is SGHVS, CDR2 FQNEAQ, per germline. Losses at the gene ends were 7 bases for V and 0 bases for J; bases not matched to a gene: 9. The CDR3 spells CASTPNTGDSYEQYF. Written as DNA, the CDR3 is TGTGCCAGCACCCCTAATACAGGGGACTCCTACGAGCAGTACTTC. Full variable domain (rest looked up from reference TRBV7-8 and TRBJ2-7): GAGVSQSPRYKVAKRGQDVALRCDPISGHVSLFWYQQALGQGPEFLTYFQNEAQLDKSGLPSDRFFAERPEGSVSTLKIQRTQQEDSAVYLCASTPNTGDSYEQYFGPGTRLTVT.